The source of this T cell receptor (beta chain) is a study of Ad26.COV2.S vaccination and SARS-CoV-2 variants. Study overall: Intramuscular Ad26.COV2.S doses were given once or twice, 56 days apart. Findings of the study overall: There was a possibility that the TCR breadth and depth analyses underestimated total T cell responses.

A note on this clone: Its antigen is undetermined.

Indicated treatment: 19 received Ad26.COV2.S at low or high dose, single or two shots; several received placebo; per-sample allocation not given. Collection of samples fell on day 63 after the first vaccine or placebo injection. CDR1 and CDR2 (germline): LNHDA, SQIVND (reference sequence). The V and J ends lost 3 bases and 3 bases respectively, with 14 bases between them. The CDR3 sequence is 15 residues long. Generated by immunoSEQ multiplex PCR, the TCRdb table keeps only in-frame clones and is missing some. Here the sample spans about 350,000 clones, about 85% being singletons. This TCR derives from a person between 18 and 65 years old who received the Ad26.COV2.S COVID-19 vaccine or a placebo. This chain joins TRBV19 and TRBJ1-2; D possibly corresponds to TRBD1 (5 bases). The source was peripheral blood, collected in a trial of Ad26.COV2.S vaccine versus placebo. CDR3: CASSMSLGPYYGYTF. The DNA of the CDR3 is TGTGCCAGTAGTATGTCTTTGGGACCCTACTATGGCTACACCTTC. The entire variable domain, with the rest obtained from reference TRBV19 and TRBJ1-2, is as follows: DGGITQSPKYLFRKEGQNVTLSCEQNLNHDAMYWYRQDPGQGLRLIYYSQIVNDFQKGDIAEGYSVSREKKESFPLTVTSAQKNPTAFYLCASSMSLGPYYGYTFGSGTRLTVV.